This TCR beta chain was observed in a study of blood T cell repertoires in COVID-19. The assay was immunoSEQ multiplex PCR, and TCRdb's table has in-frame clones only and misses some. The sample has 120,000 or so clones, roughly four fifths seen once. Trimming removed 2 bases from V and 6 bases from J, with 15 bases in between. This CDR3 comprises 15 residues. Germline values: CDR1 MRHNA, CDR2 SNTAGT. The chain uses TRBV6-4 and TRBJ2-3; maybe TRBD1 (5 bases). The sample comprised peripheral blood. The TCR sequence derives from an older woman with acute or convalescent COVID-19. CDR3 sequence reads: CASSDRGQGGDTQYF. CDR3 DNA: TGTGCCAGCAGTGACAGAGGCCAGGGCGGCGATACGCAGTATTTT.